This entry lists 12 T cell receptor beta chains sequenced from one sample in a study of T cell responses to AZD1222 COVID-19 vaccine. Data came from immunoSEQ multiplex PCR; TCRdb stores just in-frame clones and leaves some out. Of about 110,000 clones in the sample, around 90% were seen once. The sample in question was peripheral blood, obtained on day 0 of MenACWY control vaccination. All receptors derive from an adult in good health.

V is TRBV7-8 and J is TRBJ2-3; 11 nucleotides line up with TRBD2. V shed 4 bases and J 4 bases; nucleotides not matched to a gene: 13. Germline CDR1 and CDR2: SGHVS and FQNEAQ. This CDR3 has 18 amino acids. CDR3 protein: CASSYLAGGPVRPDTQYF. CDR3 bases: TGTGCCAGCAGCTATTTAGCGGGGGGGCCGGTCCGGCCAGATACGCAGTATTTT.

This chain links TRBV11-2 with TRBJ2-2, with D possibly being TRBD1 or TRBD2 (6 bases each). This CDR3 contains 16 residues. V was shortened by 7 bases and J by 5 bases, with 20 bases between the two germline ends. Germline CDR1 SGHAT, CDR2 FQNNGV. The CDR3 reads CASTPLGRGPTGELFF. For the CDR3, the DNA is TGTGCCAGCACTCCCTTAGGTCGGGGGCCAACCGGGGAGCTGTTTTTT.

J is TRBJ1-1 and V is TRBV5-1; 7 bases map to TRBD1. Germline V gene data show CDR1 as SGHRS and CDR2 as YFSETQ. This CDR3 region has 14 residues. The V and J ends lost 4 bases and 4 bases, in that order; junction bases with no gene match: 7. CDR3: CASSPTPGGTEAFF. CDR3 nucleotides: TGCGCCAGCAGCCCGACTCCAGGGGGCACTGAAGCTTTCTTT.

The rearrangement uses TRBV28 and TRBJ2-6, with a possible D match to TRBD2 (5 bases). V shed 1 base and J shed 1 base, with 5 bases lying between them. This CDR3 has 15 amino acids. From germline, CDR1 is MDHEN and CDR2 SYDVKM. The CDR3 sequence is CASSLSGSGANVLTF. The CDR3, as DNA: TGTGCCAGCAGTTTATCGGGGTCTGGGGCCAACGTCCTGACTTTC. The whole variable domain, remainder taken from reference TRBV28 and TRBJ2-6, is DVKVTQSSRYLVKRTGEKVFLECVQDMDHENMFWYRQDPGLGLRLIYFSYDVKMKEKGDIPEGYSVSREKKERFSLILESASTNQTSMYLCASSLSGSGANVLTFGAGSRLTVL.

The chain couples TRBV28 to TRBJ1-3; 9 nucleotides line up with TRBD1. The CDR3 is 19 amino acids. Looked up from germline, CDR1 is MDHEN and CDR2 is SYDVKM. V gave up 5 bases and J gave up 0 bases; unmatched junction bases: 14. The CDR3 protein is CASSATGTGNWNSGNTIYF. The CDR3 DNA is TGTGCCAGCAGTGCTACCGGGACAGGGAATTGGAACTCTGGAAACACCATATATTTT.

J is TRBJ2-5 and V is TRBV7-2, with D unclear. Germline assignment: CDR1 SGHTA and CDR2 FQGNSA. The CDR3 sequence is 15 residues long. Trimming removed 1 base from V and 1 base from J, with 10 bases in between. The CDR3 loop reads CASSLVGGSQETQYF. Here the CDR3 DNA reads TGTGCCAGCAGCTTAGTAGGCGGATCCCAAGAGACCCAGTACTTC.

V gene TRBV12-3 or TRBV12-4 combines with J gene TRBJ2-3; D gene ambiguous. The CDR3 sequence is 12 residues long. The V gene lost 6 bases and the J gene lost 3 bases, with 7 bases spanning the gap. The CDR3 coding sequence is TGTGCCAGCAGCCGTCTAACAGATACGCAGTATTTT. It translates to CASSRLTDTQYF.

This chain joins TRBV7-9 and TRBJ2-3; D is possibly TRBD2 (7 bases). CDR3 length equals 14 residues. CDR1 is SEHNR, CDR2 FQNEAQ, per germline (reference sequence). Between the trimmed V and J ends, which lost 0 bases and 6 bases, there was a span of 10 bases. CDR3 sequence: CASSLAGGGDTQYF. The CDR3 coding sequence is TGTGCCAGCAGCTTAGCGGGAGGGGGGGATACGCAGTATTTT.

The CDR3 DNA sequence: TGTGCCAGCACGGGGAAGGCTAACTATGGCTACACCTTC. It specifies CASTGKANYGYTF. The chain employs TRBV28 and TRBJ1-2; no definite D call. V dropped 7 bases and J dropped 0 bases, with 9 bases sitting between them. CDR3 length: 13 amino acids. Germline-derived CDR1 and CDR2 are MDHEN and SYDVKM.

This chain connects TRBV28 to TRBJ1-5; unclear D gene. V was cut by 3 bases and J by 7 bases, with 19 bases left in between. The CDR3 totals 16 residues. CDR1 MDHEN and CDR2 SYDVKM come from the germline V gene. CDR3 sequence: CASSFLKMGGEQPQHF. The CDR3 DNA sequence: TGTGCCAGCAGTTTCTTAAAGATGGGCGGGGAACAGCCCCAGCATTTT.

The genes are TRBV30 and TRBJ1-5; unclear D gene. CDR1 and CDR2 (germline): GTSNPN, SVGIG (reference sequence). V was pared by 2 bases and J by 7 bases, with 18 bases between. The CDR3 sequence is 15 residues long. CDR3 coding DNA: TGTGCCTGGAGTCCCTCCGGACCGGCGGGACAGCCCCAGCATTTT. This encodes CAWSPSGPAGQPQHF.

The sample holds one count of this clone. V is TRBV4-2 and J is TRBJ2-1, with TRBD2 identical over 8 bases. The ends lost 1 base at V and 3 bases at J; junction bases unmatched: 5. The CDR3 length is 16 residues. Germline loops: CDR1 LGHNA, CDR2 YNFKEQ. This chain's CDR3 is CASSQAPTSGYNEQFF. CDR3 DNA: TGTGCCAGCAGCCAAGCTCCTACTAGCGGCTACAATGAGCAGTTCTTC.